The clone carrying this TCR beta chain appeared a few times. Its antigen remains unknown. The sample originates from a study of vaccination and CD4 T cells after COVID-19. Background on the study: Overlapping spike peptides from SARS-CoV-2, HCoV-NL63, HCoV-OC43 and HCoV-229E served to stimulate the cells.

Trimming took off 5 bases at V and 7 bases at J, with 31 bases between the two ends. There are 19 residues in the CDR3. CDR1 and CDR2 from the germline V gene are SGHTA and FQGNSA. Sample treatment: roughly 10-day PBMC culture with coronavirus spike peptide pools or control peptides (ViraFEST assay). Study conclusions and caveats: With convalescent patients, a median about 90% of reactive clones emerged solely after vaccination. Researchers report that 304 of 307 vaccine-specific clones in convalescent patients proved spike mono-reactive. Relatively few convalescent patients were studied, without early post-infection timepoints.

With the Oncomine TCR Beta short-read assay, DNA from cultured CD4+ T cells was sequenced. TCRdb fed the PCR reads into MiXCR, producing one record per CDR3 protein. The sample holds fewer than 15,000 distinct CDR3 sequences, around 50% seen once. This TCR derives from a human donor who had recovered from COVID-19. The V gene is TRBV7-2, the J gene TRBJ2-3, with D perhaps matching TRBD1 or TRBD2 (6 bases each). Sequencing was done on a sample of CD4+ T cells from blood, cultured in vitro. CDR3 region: CASSIRGGNPRLPRNTQYF. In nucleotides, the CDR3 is TGTGCCAGCAGCATCAGGGGCGGGAACCCGCGCCTACCCCGGAATACGCAGTATTTT.